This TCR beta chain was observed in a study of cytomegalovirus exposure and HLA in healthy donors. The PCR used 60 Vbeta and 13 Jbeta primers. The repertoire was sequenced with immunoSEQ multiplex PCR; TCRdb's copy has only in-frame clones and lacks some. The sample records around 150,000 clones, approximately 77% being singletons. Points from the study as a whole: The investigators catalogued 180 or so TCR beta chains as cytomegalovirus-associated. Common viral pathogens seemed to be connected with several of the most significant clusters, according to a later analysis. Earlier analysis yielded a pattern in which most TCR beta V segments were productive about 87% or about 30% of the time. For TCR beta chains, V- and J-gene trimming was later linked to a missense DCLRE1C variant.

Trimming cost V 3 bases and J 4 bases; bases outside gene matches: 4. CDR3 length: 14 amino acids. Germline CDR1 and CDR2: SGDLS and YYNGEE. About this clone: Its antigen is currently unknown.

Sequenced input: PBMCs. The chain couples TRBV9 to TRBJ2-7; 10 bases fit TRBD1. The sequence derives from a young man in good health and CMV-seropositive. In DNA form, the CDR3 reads TGTGCCAGCAGCGGGGACAGGGGACCTTACGAGCAGTACTTC. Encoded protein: CASSGDRGPYEQYF.